The subject of this entry is one TCR beta chain. Its antigen is currently unknown. This sample stems from a study of OX40 agonist ivuxolimab in advanced cancers. Notes on the study in general: Normalized T-cell clonal expansion was also low in some nonresponders. Expanded clones were, on average, more numerous among CD8+ T cells than CD4+.

TCRdb keeps only in-frame clones here, not all; method: immunoSEQ multiplex PCR. Altogether 77,000 or so clones are present, about 93% being singletons, with the ten largest covering less than 0.55%. CDR3 length equals 14 residues. The germline CDR1 and CDR2 sequences are SGHRS and YFSETQ. V trimming: 4 bases; J trimming: 7 bases; junction bases outside the gene matches: 10. Here the sequenced sample was CD4+ or CD8+ T cells sorted from blood, taken in a trial of the OX40 agonist ivuxolimab. The rearrangement uses TRBV5-1 and TRBJ2-7; 8 bases fit TRBD1. The receptor's source is an adult with an advanced solid tumor such as melanoma, head and neck, liver or kidney cancer. The CDR3 spells CASSMTGEVWEQYF. For the CDR3, the DNA is TGCGCCAGCAGCATGACAGGGGAAGTGTGGGAGCAGTACTTC.